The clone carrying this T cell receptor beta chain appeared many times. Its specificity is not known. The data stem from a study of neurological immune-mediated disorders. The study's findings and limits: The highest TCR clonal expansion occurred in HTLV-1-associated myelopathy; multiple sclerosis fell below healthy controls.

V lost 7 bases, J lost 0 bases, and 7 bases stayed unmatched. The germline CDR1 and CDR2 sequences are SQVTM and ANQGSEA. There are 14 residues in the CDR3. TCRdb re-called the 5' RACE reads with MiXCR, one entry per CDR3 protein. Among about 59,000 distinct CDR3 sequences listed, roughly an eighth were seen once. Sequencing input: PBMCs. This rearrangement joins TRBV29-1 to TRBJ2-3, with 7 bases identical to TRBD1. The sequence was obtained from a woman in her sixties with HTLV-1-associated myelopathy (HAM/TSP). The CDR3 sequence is CSEDRAFSTDTQYF. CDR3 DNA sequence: TGCAGCGAAGACAGGGCCTTTAGCACAGATACGCAGTATTTT.